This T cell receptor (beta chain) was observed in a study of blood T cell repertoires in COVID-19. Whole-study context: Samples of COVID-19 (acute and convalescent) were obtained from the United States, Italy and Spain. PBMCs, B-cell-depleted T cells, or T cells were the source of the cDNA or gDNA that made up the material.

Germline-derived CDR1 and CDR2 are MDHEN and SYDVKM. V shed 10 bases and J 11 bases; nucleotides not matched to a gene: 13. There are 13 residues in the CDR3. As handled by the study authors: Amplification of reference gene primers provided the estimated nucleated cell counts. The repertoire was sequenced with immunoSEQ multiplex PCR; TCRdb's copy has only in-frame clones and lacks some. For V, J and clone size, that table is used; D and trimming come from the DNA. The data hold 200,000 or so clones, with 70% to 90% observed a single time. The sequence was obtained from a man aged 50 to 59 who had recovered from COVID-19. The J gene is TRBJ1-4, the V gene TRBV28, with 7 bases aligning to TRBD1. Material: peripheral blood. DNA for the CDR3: TGTGCCATCGTCGCTCAGGGGGGTAAGAAACTGTTTTTT. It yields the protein CAIVAQGGKKLFF.